The rows below give T cell receptor beta chains drawn from one sample of a study of beta chain features in type 1 diabetes. Repertoires were generated with immunoSEQ multiplex PCR, while TCRdb's copy carries only in-frame clones and drops some. The table shows under 500,000 clones, with about 30% occurring only once. The specimen was naive CD4+ T cells from blood. The receptor set was obtained from a man aged 18 to 35 in good health. CDR3s include the opening cysteine and the closing phenylalanine or tryptophan. Clone size is stated in some rows and not others, as once, few, many or a class when expanded.

V | size | length | CDR3
TRBV4-2 | few | 15 | CASSPERDFYNEQFF
TRBV29-1 | few | 14 | CSVEEEGWAYEQYF
TRBV10-3 | - | 12 | CATRAANQPQHF
TRBV2 | - | 15 | CASSEGYSSTDTQYF
TRBV29-1 | few | 16 | CSVEGGSSGRSGEQFF
TRBV18 | few | 13 | CASSKDRNEKLFF
TRBV9 | few | 16 | CASSDALAGGPKTQYF
TRBV6-6 | - | 15 | CASSYSMGEAYEQYF
TRBV25-1 | few | 15 | CASSVIGQGKNEQYF
TRBV5-1 | few | 16 | CASSLPLAGGADTQYF
TRBV9 | - | 15 | CASSLSGSGNNEQFF
TRBV2 | few | 15 | CASRREQVGSDTQYF
TRBV6-5 | - | 14 | CASSYWSGRYEQYF
TRBV27 | - | 12 | CASSLGTGRAFF
TRBV5-1 | - | 14 | CASSLAVMPDTQYF
TRBV15 | - | 14 | CATSTDRANYGYTF
TRBV10-3 | - | 14 | CAISETGGGETQYF
TRBV29-1 | few | 11 | CSARTDATQYF
TRBV2 | few | 13 | CASTRDIYNEQFF
TRBV29-1 | - | 15 | CSVVPQGGMNTEAFF
TRBV30 | - | 13 | CAWRETHNQPQHF
TRBV30 | - | 12 | CAWNAGGQPQHF
TRBV5-6 | - | 13 | CASSLPSLQTQYF